This T cell receptor beta chain came from a study of cytotoxic CD8 clonotypes in ibrutinib-treated CLL (TCRdb year 2021). About the investigation overall: The cohort was composed of ten to eleven relapsed/refractory and 15 treatment-naive patients; IGHV unmutated status was identified in 17 patients. Partial responses were observed in approximately 24 patients and complete responses in 2; after a median follow-up of roughly 72 months, remission was maintained in 14 patients and progression was observed in around twelve. Response samples were taken after a median of roughly 12 months on treatment, ranging from about 6 to 40 months. Samples averaged roughly 280,000 productive templates and roughly 86,000 productive rearrangements. Of the roughly 86 participants in the trial, about two dozen had longitudinal samples available. Cryopreserved peripheral blood mononuclear cells were obtained prior to treatment, at the time of response, and at either disease progression or sustained remission. Patients were still on ibrutinib when every remission and progressive disease sample was collected. Overall study results and their limits: Public clonotypes were rare and either contracted or stayed stable during treatment, and the rise in clonality at ibrutinib response reflected the expansion of private clonotypes. Baseline clonality was found to be higher than that of age-matched healthy donors and was strongly correlated with circulating CD8+ T-cell counts. At ibrutinib response clonality went up, during sustained remission it held steady, and at progression it dropped back toward baseline. Sampling times were not matched between sustained-remission and progressing patients, and lymph node repertoires were not studied.

Reading from cysteine to phenylalanine, the CDR3 counts 14 amino acids. Only the CDR3 portion is preserved as DNA: 42 bases, with reading frame beginning at the first base. The germline V gene specifies KGHSH as CDR1 and LQKENI as CDR2. The junction carries 13 bases between V and J, which are trimmed by 8 bases and 2 bases respectively. This specimen's time point label, per the study, means: less than 30 months on ibrutinib. For TCR beta library preparation, about 2 micrograms of genomic DNA was extracted from cryopreserved PBMCs. Longitudinal blood samples from CLL patients receiving ibrutinib monotherapy were subjected to high-throughput TCR beta sequencing. The patients took part in an open-label, single-center phase 2 trial of ibrutinib monotherapy. To note about this clone: Its antigen has not been determined. No clone much larger than this one lies a single base away; base qualities are absent. Other nucleotide sequences in the sample specify the same CDR3.

A MiSeq instrument was used for deep resolution sequencing, which targeted depths ranging from 1 in 1 million up to 1 in 200,000 T cells, with coverage averaging 10x for each clonotype. The immunoSEQ hsTCRB Kit was used to generate the TCR beta libraries. In the paper's pipeline: ImmunoSEQ Data Assistant and ImmunoSEQ Analyzer were used for data analysis, and V, D and J genes were assigned according to IMGT definitions. Clonality, with values ranging from 0 to 1, was calculated as one minus the normalized Shannon entropy of productive rearrangement frequencies. Only overrepresented clonotypes making up at least 0.05% of the repertoire of each patient were included in the public clonotype analysis. Roughly 12 age-matched healthy donor repertoires from immuneACCESS were used as controls for clonality. The table comes from immuneACCESS by way of TCRdb, which keeps in-frame sequences with V and J called. Part of the clones is missing from these tables; in studies checked, under half for an unresolved V gene and the rest for unknown reasons. V, J and clone size are those of that table, while D and trimming were read from the DNA. Within this sample are approximately 150,000 clones, with roughly four fifths of them counted one time only. The ten biggest clones cover about 4.5% of the sample.

This specimen was PBMCs, taken after 24 months of ibrutinib treatment. This receptor was taken from a human donor with chronic lymphocytic leukemia. The chain couples TRBV18 to TRBJ1-5, with no D gene named confidently. Here the CDR3 is given as CASSELSGNQPQHF. The bases read TGTGCCAGCAGCGAGCTGTCGGGCAATCAGCCCCAGCATTTT.